The 22 T cell receptor beta chains presented below share a single source sample, sequenced in a study of T-cell memory formation after mild COVID-19. TCRdb used MiXCR to reprocess the 5' RACE reads, holding one entry per CDR3 protein. The sample has hundreds of thousands of distinct CDR3 sequences, roughly 18% seen once. Sequenced input: PBMCs or a T cell subset sorted from them (not recorded which). All receptors come from an adult woman who had mild COVID-19 (a few samples of this study predate the infection). Cell type and time point are not known.

This clonotype was detected once. The V gene is TRBV20-1, the J gene TRBJ1-2, with 7 bases fitting TRBD1. The CDR3 is 16 amino acids. Germline trimming cut 5 bases from V and 2 bases from J; bases unmatched to any gene: 14. CDR1 DFQATT and CDR2 SNEGSKA come from the germline V gene (reference sequence). The CDR3 nucleotides read TGCAGTGCTCCCCCGACAGGGTTGGTCGTGAACTATGGCTACACCTTC. It yields the protein CSAPPTGLVVNYGYTF.

This chain connects TRBV29-1 to TRBJ2-1; no clear D gene. The CDR3 runs to 13 residues. Germline V gives CDR1 SQVTM, CDR2 ANQGSEA. Trimming removed 6 bases from V and 3 bases from J, with 12 bases in between. The CDR3: CSVPPRGYNEQFF. Written as DNA, the CDR3 is TGCAGCGTCCCACCTCGCGGCTACAATGAGCAGTTCTTC.

The V gene is TRBV7-9, the J gene TRBJ2-2, with D perhaps matching TRBD2 (5 bases). CDR3 size: 16 residues. V gave up 5 bases and J gave up 3 bases, with 16 bases separating them. Per germline, CDR1 SEHNR and CDR2 FQNEAQ (reference sequence). The DNA of the CDR3 is TGTGCCAGCAGCAATACATTCAAGGGAGACACCGGGGAGCTGTTTTTT. Translation: CASSNTFKGDTGELFF.

The chain joins TRBV3-1 to TRBJ2-7; D is unclear. The CDR3 runs to 15 residues. Trimming stripped 0 bases from V and 0 bases from J, with 9 bases between. The germline V gene encodes CDR1 LGHDT and CDR2 YNNKEL (reference sequence). CDR3: CASSQEGRNSYEQYF. In DNA form, the CDR3 reads TGTGCCAGCAGCCAAGAGGGCAGGAACTCCTACGAGCAGTACTTC.

This clonotype was recorded a few times. The rearrangement links TRBV20-1 to TRBJ2-3; the D gene is possibly TRBD2 (5 bases). CDR3 length: 15 amino acids. Trimming took 0 bases from V and 4 from J, leaving 14 bases between them. CDR1 and CDR2 (germline): DFQATT, SNEGSKA (reference sequence). CDR3 loop: CSARDPGWYADTQYF. The CDR3 DNA reads as TGCAGTGCTAGAGACCCGGGGTGGTACGCAGATACGCAGTATTTT.

This clonotype turned up a few times. The chain is built from TRBV27 and TRBJ2-7; no firm D call. V was trimmed by 0 bases and J by 0 bases, leaving 12 bases between them. The CDR3 has 16 amino acids. Per the germline V gene, CDR1 is MNHEY and CDR2 is SMNVEV (reference sequence). CDR3 sequence (DNA): TGTGCCAGCAGTTTATCCGGGCAGGCAAGCTCCTACGAGCAGTACTTC. Amino acids: CASSLSGQASSYEQYF.

V usage is TRBV25-1 and J usage is TRBJ2-1; 8 bases align to TRBD2. Germline-derived CDR1 and CDR2 are MGHDK and SYGVNS. The CDR3 has 17 amino acids. J gave up 5 bases and V 4 bases, and 13 bases lay outside the gene matches. CDR3 in amino acids: CASSGPLPSGSHNEQFF. DNA of the CDR3: TGTGCCAGCAGTGGGCCACTGCCCAGCGGGAGCCACAATGAGCAGTTCTTC.

The chain recombines TRBV4-1 with TRBJ2-3; tentative D call: TRBD1 (5 bases). The CDR3 covers 15 residues. Germline values: CDR1 MGHRA, CDR2 YSYEKL. V shed 0 bases and J shed 3 bases, with 10 bases lying between them. The chain's CDR3 is CASSQERRVTDTQYF. The DNA of the CDR3 is TGCGCCAGCAGCCAAGAACGCAGGGTAACAGATACGCAGTATTTT.

In DNA form, the CDR3 reads TGCAGTGCTAGAGGAGGGCGAGGGCAAGGCTATGGCTACACCTTC. Translated, it gives CSARGGRGQGYGYTF. V and J are TRBV20-1 and TRBJ1-2; D unresolved. Trimming removed 1 base at V and 4 bases at J, with 16 bases between. The CDR3 is 15 amino acids. Germline values: CDR1 DFQATT, CDR2 SNEGSKA (reference sequence).

The chain has TRBV6-2 or TRBV6-3 and TRBJ1-1; a possible D gene is TRBD1 (5 bases). The CDR3 covers 13 residues. Trimming stripped 3 bases from V and 5 bases from J, with 10 bases between. Germline V gene data show CDR1 as MNHEY and CDR2 as SVGEGT. The CDR3 reads CASSYSWGTEAFF. CDR3 sequence (DNA): TGTGCCAGCAGTTATAGCTGGGGGACTGAAGCTTTCTTT.

This clonotype came up a few times. This rearrangement joins TRBV24-1 to TRBJ2-2; tentatively, D is TRBD1 (6 bases). Germline V gene sequence: CDR1 KGHDR, CDR2 SFDVKD. Trimming stripped 8 bases from V and 7 bases from J, with 13 bases between. The CDR3 extends over 13 amino acids. The CDR3, as DNA: TGTGCCACCATGGGGGCTGGCAGCGGGGAGCTGTTTTTT. The encoded protein is CATMGAGSGELFF.

V is TRBV19 and J is TRBJ2-7, with 8 bases aligning to TRBD2. The CDR3 runs to 15 residues. Germline assignment: CDR1 LNHDA and CDR2 SQIVND (reference sequence). The ends lost 3 bases at V and 3 bases at J; junction bases unmatched: 7. The CDR3 DNA reads as TGTGCCAGTAGTATCCGGGGGGGCATCAACTACGAGCAGTACTTC. Its translation is CASSIRGGINYEQYF.

This chain uses TRBV7-3 with TRBJ1-1; perhaps TRBD1 as D (5 bases). V gave up 0 bases and J gave up 5 bases, with 13 bases separating them. This CDR3 is 15 amino acids long. Germline values: CDR1 SGHTA, CDR2 FQGTGA. The CDR3 loop reads CASSLTQGSRTEAFF. The DNA for the CDR3 is TGTGCCAGCAGCTTAACGCAGGGTTCGAGAACTGAAGCTTTCTTT.

V gene TRBV25-1 combines with J gene TRBJ2-5; TRBD1 matches at 8 bases. This CDR3 has 16 amino acids. Germline V gives CDR1 MGHDK, CDR2 SYGVNS. The V segment lost 4 bases and the J segment 0 bases; nucleotides outside the gene matches: 7. For the CDR3, the DNA is TGTGCCAGCAGTGCTGTAAACAGGGGGAACCAAGAGACCCAGTACTTC. Residues: CASSAVNRGNQETQYF.

This chain joins TRBV3-1 and TRBJ2-1; 7 bases line up with TRBD1. CDR1 is LGHDT and CDR2 is YNNKEL in the germline V gene (reference sequence). CDR3 length: 14 amino acids. V shed 4 bases and J 5 bases; nucleotides not matched to a gene: 5. CDR3 protein: CASSRQGTDNEQFF. DNA for the CDR3: TGTGCCAGCAGCCGACAGGGAACGGACAATGAGCAGTTCTTC.

This clonotype was detected only a few times. The chain uses TRBV18 and TRBJ2-6; D could derive from TRBD1 or TRBD2 (5 bases each). Trimming stripped 3 bases from V and 0 bases from J, with 15 bases between. The CDR3 is made up of 18 amino acids. Germline V gene sequence: CDR1 KGHSH, CDR2 LQKENI. CDR3 protein: CASSPWDLGNSGANVLTF. The CDR3 bases are TGTGCCAGCTCACCTTGGGACCTAGGGAACTCTGGGGCCAACGTCCTGACTTTC.

This clonotype turned up a few times. The chain couples TRBV4-2 to TRBJ2-1; the D gene could be TRBD1 or TRBD2 (7 bases each). Germline CDR1 is LGHNA and CDR2 is YNFKEQ. V was shortened by 0 bases and J by 10 bases, with 19 bases between the two germline ends. The CDR3 extends over 16 amino acids. CDR3 amino acids: CASSQDLSGTGQEQFF. The CDR3 coding sequence is TGTGCCAGCAGCCAAGATCTCAGCGGGACGGGACAGGAGCAGTTCTTC.

In its sample, this clonotype was seen a few times. This rearrangement joins TRBV20-1 to TRBJ1-1; TRBD1 aligns across 9 bases. This CDR3 comprises 19 residues. The germline CDR1 and CDR2 sequences are DFQATT and SNEGSKA (reference sequence). Trimming at V came to 5 bases and at J to 3 bases, leaving 22 bases not matched to a gene. CDR3 in amino acids: CSAHPDPKTGGIRDTEAFF. CDR3 bases: TGCAGTGCTCATCCCGATCCGAAGACAGGGGGGATAAGGGACACTGAAGCTTTCTTT.

This clonotype was seen ten or more times. J is TRBJ2-5 and V is TRBV7-9; 8 bases line up with TRBD1. Germline values: CDR1 SEHNR, CDR2 FQNEAQ (reference sequence). V lost 4 bases and J lost 1; bases outside the gene matches: 5. The CDR3 is 15 amino acids. CDR3 region: CASSSWDRSQETQYF. CDR3 sequence (DNA): TGTGCCAGCAGCTCCTGGGACAGGAGCCAAGAGACCCAGTACTTC.

The table lists this clonotype with a few counts. The chain's CDR3 is CAIRALAASSYEQYF. The CDR3 DNA follows: TGTGCCATCAGGGCGTTAGCGGCTAGCTCCTACGAGCAGTACTTC. The chain links TRBV10-3 to TRBJ2-7; D perhaps matches TRBD2 (6 bases). CDR1 is ENHRY, CDR2 SYGVKD, per germline. The CDR3 extends over 15 amino acids. The V and J ends lost 6 bases and 0 bases respectively, with 15 bases between them.

This clonotype has only a few counts. The J gene is TRBJ1-1, the V gene TRBV29-1; 9 nucleotides agree with TRBD1. The CDR3 is 12 residues long. Germline CDR1 reads SQVTM; CDR2 reads ANQGSEA. J gave up 6 bases and V 7 bases, and 6 bases lay outside the gene matches. The CDR3 DNA reads TGCAGCGCCAGGGACAGGGCCGCTGAAGCTTTCTTT. Translated, it gives CSARDRAAEAFF. Filled out from reference TRBV29-1 and TRBJ1-1, the complete variable domain reads SAVISQKPSRDICQRGTSLTIQCQVDSQVTMMFWYRQQPGQSLTLIATANQGSEATYESGFVIDKFPISRPNLTFSTLTVSNMSPEDSSIYLCSARDRAAEAFFGQGTRLTVV.

V usage is TRBV2 and J usage is TRBJ2-1, with 10 bases lining up with TRBD2. CDR1 is SNHLY, CDR2 FYNNEI, per germline. This CDR3 comprises 18 residues. Trimming at V came to 4 bases and at J to 6 bases, leaving 15 bases not matched to a gene. CDR3 in DNA: TGTGCCAGCAGTGTCGACGCGACTAGCGGGCCGAAACTCAATGAGCAGTTCTTC. Encoded protein: CASSVDATSGPKLNEQFF.